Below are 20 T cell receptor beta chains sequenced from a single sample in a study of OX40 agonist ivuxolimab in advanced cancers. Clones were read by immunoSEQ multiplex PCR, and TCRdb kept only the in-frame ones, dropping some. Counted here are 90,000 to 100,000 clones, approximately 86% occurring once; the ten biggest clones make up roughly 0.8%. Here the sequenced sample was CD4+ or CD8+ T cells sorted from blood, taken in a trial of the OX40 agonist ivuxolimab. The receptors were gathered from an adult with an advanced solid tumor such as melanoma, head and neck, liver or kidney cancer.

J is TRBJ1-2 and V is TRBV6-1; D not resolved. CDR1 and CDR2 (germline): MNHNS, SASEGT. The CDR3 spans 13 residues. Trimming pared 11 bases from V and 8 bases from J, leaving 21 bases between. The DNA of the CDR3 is TGTGCCCTTAACACAGTGGCCCGAGGAGGCTACACCTTC. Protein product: CALNTVARGGYTF.

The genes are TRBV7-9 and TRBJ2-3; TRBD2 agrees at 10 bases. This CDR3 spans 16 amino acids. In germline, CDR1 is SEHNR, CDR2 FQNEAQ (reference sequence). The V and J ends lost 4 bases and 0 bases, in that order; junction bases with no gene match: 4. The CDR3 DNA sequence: TGTGCCAGCAGCTCCTGGACTAGCGGTAGCACAGATACGCAGTATTTT. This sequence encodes CASSSWTSGSTDTQYF. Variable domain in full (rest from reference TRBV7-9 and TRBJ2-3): DTGVSQNPRHKITKRGQNVTFRCDPISEHNRLYWYRQTLGQGPEFLTYFQNEAQLEKSRLLSDRFSAERPKGSFSTLEIQRTEQGDSAMYLCASSSWTSGSTDTQYFGPGTRLTVL.

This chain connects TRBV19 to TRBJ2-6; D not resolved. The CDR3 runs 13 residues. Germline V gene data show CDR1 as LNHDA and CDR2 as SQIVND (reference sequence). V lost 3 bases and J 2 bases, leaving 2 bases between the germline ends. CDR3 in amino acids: CASSIAGANVLTF. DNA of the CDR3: TGTGCCAGTAGTATCGCTGGGGCCAACGTCCTGACTTTC. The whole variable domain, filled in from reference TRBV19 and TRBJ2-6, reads DGGITQSPKYLFRKEGQNVTLSCEQNLNHDAMYWYRQDPGQGLRLIYYSQIVNDFQKGDIAEGYSVSREKKESFPLTVTSAQKNPTAFYLCASSIAGANVLTFGAGSRLTVL.

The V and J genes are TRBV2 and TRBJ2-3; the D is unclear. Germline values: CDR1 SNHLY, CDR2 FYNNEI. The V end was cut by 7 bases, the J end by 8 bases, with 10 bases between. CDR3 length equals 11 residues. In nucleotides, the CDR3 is TGTGCCAGCACTCAAAGGGTTACGCAGTATTTT. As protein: CASTQRVTQYF.

The CDR3 region is CSVPSGGRHEQFF. The DNA of the CDR3 is TGCAGCGTACCGTCAGGGGGCCGGCATGAGCAGTTCTTC. The chain carries TRBV29-1 and TRBJ2-1; TRBD1 agrees at 8 bases. CDR1 is SQVTM and CDR2 is ANQGSEA in the germline V gene. The length of the CDR3 is 13 residues. The V gene end was trimmed by 6 bases and the J gene end by 8 bases; junction bases not matched to a gene: 9.

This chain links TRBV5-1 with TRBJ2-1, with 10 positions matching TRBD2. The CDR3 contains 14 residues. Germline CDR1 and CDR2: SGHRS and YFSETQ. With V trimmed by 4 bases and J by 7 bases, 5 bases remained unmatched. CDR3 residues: CASSGGLATNEQFF. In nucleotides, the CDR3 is TGCGCCAGCAGCGGGGGACTAGCGACTAATGAGCAGTTCTTC.

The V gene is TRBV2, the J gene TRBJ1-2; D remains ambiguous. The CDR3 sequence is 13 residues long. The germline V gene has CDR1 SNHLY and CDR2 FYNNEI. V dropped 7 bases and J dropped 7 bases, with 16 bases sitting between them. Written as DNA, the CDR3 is TGTGCCAGCACCCCGGGCCCTCGCGGTGGCTACACCTTC. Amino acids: CASTPGPRGGYTF.

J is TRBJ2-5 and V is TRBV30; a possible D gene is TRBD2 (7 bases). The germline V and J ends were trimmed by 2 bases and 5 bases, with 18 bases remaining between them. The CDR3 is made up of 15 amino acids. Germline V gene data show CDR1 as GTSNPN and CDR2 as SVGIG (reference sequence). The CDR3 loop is CAWSLSAGAGETQYF. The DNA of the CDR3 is TGTGCCTGGAGTCTGTCCGCGGGGGCCGGGGAGACCCAGTACTTC.

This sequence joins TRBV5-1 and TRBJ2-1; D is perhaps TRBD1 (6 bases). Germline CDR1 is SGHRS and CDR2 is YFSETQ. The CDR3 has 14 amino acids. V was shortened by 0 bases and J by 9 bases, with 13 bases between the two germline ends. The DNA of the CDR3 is TGCGCCAGCAGCTTGGCCGGCAGAGGGGGTGAGCAGTTCTTC. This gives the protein CASSLAGRGGEQFF.

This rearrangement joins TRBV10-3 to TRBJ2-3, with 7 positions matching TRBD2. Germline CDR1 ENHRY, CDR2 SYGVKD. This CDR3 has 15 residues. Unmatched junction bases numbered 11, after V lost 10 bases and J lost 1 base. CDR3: CANAEGAGGTDTQYF. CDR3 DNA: TGTGCCAACGCCGAAGGGGCGGGAGGCACAGATACGCAGTATTTT.

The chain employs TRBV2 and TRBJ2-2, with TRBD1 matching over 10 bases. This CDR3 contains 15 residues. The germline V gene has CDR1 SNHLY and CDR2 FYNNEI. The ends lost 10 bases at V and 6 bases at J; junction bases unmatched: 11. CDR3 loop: CATPSGTGVPGELFF. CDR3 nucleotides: TGTGCCACCCCCTCCGGGACAGGGGTACCCGGGGAGCTGTTTTTT.

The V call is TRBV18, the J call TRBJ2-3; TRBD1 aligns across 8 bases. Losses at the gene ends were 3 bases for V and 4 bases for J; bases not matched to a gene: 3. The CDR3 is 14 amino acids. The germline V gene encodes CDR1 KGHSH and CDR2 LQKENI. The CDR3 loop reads CASSPETGADTQYF. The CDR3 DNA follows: TGTGCCAGCTCACCCGAGACAGGGGCAGATACGCAGTATTTT.

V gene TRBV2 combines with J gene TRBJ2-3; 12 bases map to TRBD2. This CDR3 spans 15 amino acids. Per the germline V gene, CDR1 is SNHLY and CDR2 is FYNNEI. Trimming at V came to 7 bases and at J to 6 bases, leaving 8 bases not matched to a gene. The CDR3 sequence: CASTGLAGGPDTQYF. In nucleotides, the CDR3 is TGTGCCAGCACTGGCCTAGCGGGAGGGCCCGATACGCAGTATTTT.

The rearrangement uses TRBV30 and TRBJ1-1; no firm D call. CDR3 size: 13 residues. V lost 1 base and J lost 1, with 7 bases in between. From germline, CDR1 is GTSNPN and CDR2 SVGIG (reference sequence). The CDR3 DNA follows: TGTGCCTGGAGTGCCACCGGGAACACTGAAGCTTTCTTT. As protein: CAWSATGNTEAFF.

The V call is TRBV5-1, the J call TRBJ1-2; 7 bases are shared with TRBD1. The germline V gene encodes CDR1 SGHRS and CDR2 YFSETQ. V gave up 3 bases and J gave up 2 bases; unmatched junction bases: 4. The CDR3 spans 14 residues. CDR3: CASSYGTANYGYTF. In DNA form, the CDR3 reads TGCGCCAGCAGCTACGGGACAGCCAACTATGGCTACACCTTC.

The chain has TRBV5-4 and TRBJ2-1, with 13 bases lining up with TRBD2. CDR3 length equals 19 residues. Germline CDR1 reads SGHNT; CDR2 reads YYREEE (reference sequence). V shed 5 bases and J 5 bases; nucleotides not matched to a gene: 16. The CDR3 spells CASSRGTSGTLAPNNEQFF. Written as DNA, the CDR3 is TGTGCCAGCAGTCGTGGGACTAGCGGGACCTTAGCCCCTAACAATGAGCAGTTCTTC.

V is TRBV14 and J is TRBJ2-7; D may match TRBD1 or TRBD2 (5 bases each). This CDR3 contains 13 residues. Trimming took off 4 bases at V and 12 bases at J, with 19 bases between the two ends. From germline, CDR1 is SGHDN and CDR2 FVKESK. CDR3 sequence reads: CASSPGQTTLGYF. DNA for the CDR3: TGTGCCAGCAGCCCGGGGCAGACGACTCTGGGGTACTTC.

CDR3 bases: TGTGCCAGCAGCCCCCCGGGGGCAGGGGGCTCGAGGGGCTACACCTTC. Amino acids: CASSPPGAGGSRGYTF. The chain carries TRBV5-8 and TRBJ1-2, with 8 bases matching TRBD1. This CDR3 is 16 amino acids long. Trimming removed 4 bases from V and 8 bases from J; junction bases left unmatched: 16. The germline CDR1 and CDR2 sequences are SGHTS and YDEGEE.

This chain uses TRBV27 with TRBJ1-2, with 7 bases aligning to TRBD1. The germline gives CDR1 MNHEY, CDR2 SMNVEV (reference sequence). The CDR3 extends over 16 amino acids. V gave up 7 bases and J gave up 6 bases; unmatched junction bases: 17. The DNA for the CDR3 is TGTGCCAGCACCTCTCTACCGGGCAGGGGGGCAGATGGCTACACCTTC. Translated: CASTSLPGRGADGYTF.

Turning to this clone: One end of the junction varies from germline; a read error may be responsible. The chain's CDR3 is CSSRKNTEAFF. The CDR3 DNA follows: TGCAGTTCTAGAAAGAACACTGAAGCTTTCTTT. The rearrangement joins TRBV20-1 to TRBJ1-1, with unresolved D. There are 11 residues in the CDR3. The V gene's germline CDR1 is DFQATT and CDR2 SNEGSKA (reference sequence).